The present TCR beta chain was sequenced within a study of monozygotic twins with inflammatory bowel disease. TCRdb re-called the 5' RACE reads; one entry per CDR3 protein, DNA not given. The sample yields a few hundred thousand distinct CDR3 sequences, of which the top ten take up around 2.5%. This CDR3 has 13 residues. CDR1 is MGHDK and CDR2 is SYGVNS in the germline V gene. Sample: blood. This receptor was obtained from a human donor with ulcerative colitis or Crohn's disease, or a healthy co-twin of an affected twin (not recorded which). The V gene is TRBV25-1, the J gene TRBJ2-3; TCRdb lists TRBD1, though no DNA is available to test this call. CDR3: CASSERGGGTQYF. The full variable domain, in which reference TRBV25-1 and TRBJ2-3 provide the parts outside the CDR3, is EADIYQTPRYLVIGTGKKITLECSQTMGHDKMYWYQQDPGMELHLIHYSYGVNSTEKGDLSSESTVSRIRTEHFPLTLESARPSHTSQYLCASSERGGGTQYFGPGTRLTVL.